This TCR beta chain was observed in a study of blood T cell repertoires in COVID-19. The data were produced by immunoSEQ multiplex PCR, yet TCRdb's version contains in-frame clones alone and is incomplete. Of over 70,000 clones listed, about 80% are singletons. CDR3 size: 14 residues. The germline V gene encodes CDR1 LGHNA and CDR2 YSLEER. Trimming removed 6 bases from V and 5 bases from J; junction bases left unmatched: 5. Source material: peripheral blood. This rearrangement joins TRBV4-3 to TRBJ1-4; TRBD1 matches at 8 bases. The receptor's source is a human donor in a cohort sampled during active COVID-19. CDR3 sequence reads: CASSPTGVNEKLFF. CDR3 DNA sequence: TGCGCCAGCAGTCCGACAGGGGTCAATGAAAAACTGTTTTTT.